This T cell receptor beta chain was captured by sequencing in a study of blood T cell repertoires in COVID-19 (dated by TCRdb to 2020 to 2022). About the investigation overall: Collaborator samples came from the United States, Italy and Spain and covered acute and convalescent phases of COVID-19. The material from the prospective study consisted of cDNA or gDNA derived from T cells, B-cell-depleted T cells, or PBMCs. The dataset comprised deeply sampled blood TCRbeta repertoires from subjects exposed to, actively infected with, or recovered from COVID-19. The repertoires were released in a freely available public database intended as a resource for research on the immune response to SARS-CoV-2. The samples were drawn from the first 160 participants of the ongoing ImmuneRACE study and from over 950 subjects provided by 6 global collaborators. Nearly every sample came with metadata listing a de-identified subject ID, COVID-19 status, age in years and sex. Where HLA class I and class II types were available, the types were taken from metadata supplied by the sample provider, not from assay-based typing. Broader findings and caveats from the paper: Clinical and demographic metadata were provided uncurated, with the amount varying by source and participant.

TCRbeta CDR3 regions were amplified from genomic DNA by means of the immunoSEQ Assay, a bias-controlled multiplex PCR. The authors' pipeline ran thus. The number of nucleated cells in each sample was estimated from the amplification of reference gene primers within the assay. To quantify the absolute abundance of each unique TCRbeta CDR3 rearrangement, sequence reads were collapsed and filtered. For each sample, productive Simpson clonality was calculated by taking the square root of Simpson's diversity index across productive rearrangements. Drawn from immuneACCESS, this table holds only the in-frame rearrangements with V and J called that TCRdb kept. Clones are partly lost; checked studies trace under half to an unresolved V gene and leave the rest unexplained. V and J calls and clone size follow that table, whereas D and trimming were derived from the DNA. This sample holds under 200,000 clones; roughly 77% were observed only once. Jointly, the top ten make up approximately 5.9% of the sample.

The germline V gene supplies CDR1 ENHRY and CDR2 SYGVKD. The germline V end is reduced by 7 bases and the J end by 10 bases; junction bases left unmatched: 12. Measured from the cysteine to the phenylalanine, the CDR3 is 13 residues long. Only the CDR3 DNA stays, 39 bases, in frame from base 1. One collaborating source in Seattle enrolled patients while the patients were actively infected and followed the patients over time throughout the course of disease. The collaborating institutions used their own protocols to collect whole blood in K2EDTA tubes. Collaborator samples were shipped for TCRbeta analysis as frozen whole blood, isolated PBMCs, or DNA extracted from either sample type. With regard to this clone: The antigen it recognizes is unknown. The input lacks base qualities; no much larger clone sits a single base away.

Specimen: peripheral blood. The V and J genes are TRBV10-3 and TRBJ1-1, with 7 bases in between that match TRBD1. The receptor was derived from a woman aged 40 to 50 with COVID-19, enrolled during active disease. The CDR3 protein sequence reads: CAITRDRLSGAFF. The sequenced DNA: TGTGCCATCACCCGGGACAGACTGTCGGGAGCTTTCTTT.